Each of the 21 T cell receptor beta chains below was sequenced from the same sample in a study of T cells after somatic rescue of genetic block. This table comes from immunoSEQ multiplex PCR, and its TCRdb copy is limited to in-frame clones, with some not included. The sample yields fewer than 150,000 clones, about 90% seen once. Material: peripheral blood mononuclear cells (PBMCs). The receptors stem from a woman between 18 and 29 years old.

This chain joins TRBV4-2 and TRBJ2-7; unclear D gene. CDR1 is LGHNA and CDR2 is YNFKEQ in the germline V gene. This CDR3 is built from 14 residues. Trimming took 1 base from V and 5 from J, leaving 12 bases between them. CDR3 residues: CASSQVLSLDEQYF. In DNA, the CDR3 is TGTGCCAGCAGCCAAGTATTATCCCTAGACGAGCAGTACTTC.

The rearrangement uses TRBV10-3 and TRBJ1-2, with 8 bases fitting TRBD1. This CDR3 region has 16 residues. Germline V gives CDR1 ENHRY, CDR2 SYGVKD. J gave up 1 base and V 3 bases, and 7 bases lay outside the gene matches. The CDR3 DNA reads as TGTGCCATCAGTGACCTGGGGACAGGTCGTAACTATGGCTACACCTTC. Translation: CAISDLGTGRNYGYTF.

The chain joins TRBV27 to TRBJ1-5; D perhaps matches TRBD1 (6 bases). V was pared by 5 bases and J by 6 bases, with 17 bases between. This CDR3 region has 15 residues. Germline lookup yields CDR1 MNHEY and CDR2 SMNVEV (reference sequence). CDR3 protein: CASSPSRGEGQPQHF. In DNA, the CDR3 is TGTGCCAGCAGTCCTAGCAGGGGTGAGGGTCAGCCCCAGCATTTT.

The chain employs TRBV4-3 and TRBJ1-2; possibly TRBD1 for D (5 bases). The CDR3 is made up of 16 amino acids. In germline, CDR1 is LGHNA, CDR2 YSLEER. Trimming shortened V by 0 bases and J by 2 bases, and 13 bases separated the two germline ends. CDR3 region: CASSQDVRGINYGYTF. In nucleotides, the CDR3 is TGCGCCAGCAGCCAAGATGTGAGGGGCATAAACTATGGCTACACCTTC.

The chain joins TRBV15 to TRBJ2-7; tentatively, D is TRBD2 (6 bases). V lost 7 bases and J 1 base, leaving 14 bases between the germline ends. Germline V gives CDR1 LNHNV, CDR2 YYDKDF (reference sequence). This CDR3 is 14 amino acids long. CDR3 bases: TGTGCCACCACCAGTGGTAGCGGATCCTACGAGCAGTACTTC. Amino acid sequence: CATTSGSGSYEQYF.

V gene TRBV19 combines with J gene TRBJ2-5; D might be TRBD2 (6 bases). The germline V and J ends were trimmed by 5 bases and 4 bases, with 14 bases remaining between them. CDR3 size: 14 residues. The germline gives CDR1 LNHDA, CDR2 SQIVND (reference sequence). CDR3 sequence reads: CASSPQPGLETQYF. The DNA of the CDR3 is TGTGCCAGTAGTCCGCAACCGGGACTAGAGACCCAGTACTTC.

The chain links TRBV2 to TRBJ2-3; 7 nucleotides line up with TRBD1. This CDR3 is 13 amino acids long. V shed 4 bases and J 3 bases; nucleotides not matched to a gene: 1. Germline values: CDR1 SNHLY, CDR2 FYNNEI. The CDR3 loop reads CASSGDRTDTQYF. The CDR3 region has the DNA TGTGCCAGCAGTGGGGACAGAACAGATACGCAGTATTTT.

In its sample, this clone was seen once. This chain joins TRBV7-9 and TRBJ2-4; no clear D gene. The CDR3 length is 12 residues. CDR1 and CDR2 (germline): SEHNR, FQNEAQ (reference sequence). Deletions cut 5 bases from V and 0 bases from J, with 2 bases between. Written as DNA, the CDR3 is TGTGCCAGCAGCGGAGCCAAAAACATTCAGTACTTC. This translates into CASSGAKNIQYF.

The chain has TRBV19 and TRBJ1-1; 7 bases match TRBD1. The CDR3 extends over 14 amino acids. The V and J ends lost 7 bases and 0 bases, in that order; junction bases with no gene match: 5. Germline V gives CDR1 LNHDA, CDR2 SQIVND (reference sequence). CDR3 region: CASTATGLNTEAFF. CDR3 nucleotide sequence: TGTGCCAGTACCGCGACAGGGCTGAACACTGAAGCTTTCTTT.

CDR3 residues: CASSLPPNEQFF. CDR3 sequence (DNA): TGTGCCAGCAGCTTACCCCCCAATGAGCAGTTCTTC. This chain connects TRBV7-3 to TRBJ2-1; no reliable D call. Trimming shortened V by 2 bases and J by 6 bases, and 5 bases separated the two germline ends. CDR3 length equals 12 residues. Germline-derived CDR1 and CDR2 are SGHTA and FQGTGA. The entire variable domain, with the rest obtained from reference TRBV7-3 and TRBJ2-1, is as follows: GAGVSQTPSNKVTEKGKYVELRCDPISGHTALYWYRQSLGQGPEFLIYFQGTGAADDSGLPNDRFFAVRPEGSVSTLKIQRTERGDSAVYLCASSLPPNEQFFGPGTRLTVL.

This clone was counted at least ten times. CDR3: CASSLPDSGANVLTF. DNA of the CDR3: TGTGCCAGTAGTCTCCCAGACTCTGGGGCCAACGTCCTGACTTTC. The chain combines TRBV19 with TRBJ2-6; D not certain. The CDR3 extends over 15 amino acids. V dropped 5 bases and J dropped 0 bases, with 8 bases sitting between them. Germline V gives CDR1 LNHDA, CDR2 SQIVND (reference sequence).

The chain couples TRBV29-1 to TRBJ2-7; tentative D call: TRBD2 (6 bases). The CDR3 has 15 residues. The germline V gene has CDR1 SQVTM and CDR2 ANQGSEA. V lost 2 bases to trimming and J lost 1 base, with 15 bases between them. This chain's CDR3 is CSVEWGSAGSYEQYF. The CDR3 coding sequence is TGCAGCGTTGAATGGGGGTCGGCGGGATCCTACGAGCAGTACTTC.

The V call is TRBV7-3, the J call TRBJ2-2; tentatively, D is TRBD1 or TRBD2 (6 bases each). V lost 5 bases and J 6 bases, leaving 13 bases between the germline ends. The germline V gene has CDR1 SGHTA and CDR2 FQGTGA. The length of the CDR3 is 14 residues. The CDR3 DNA reads TGTGCCAGCAGCCCCCGTGGGGGGCCCGGGGAGCTGTTTTTT. Protein: CASSPRGGPGELFF.

V and J are TRBV5-1 and TRBJ1-2; 7 nucleotides match TRBD1. The CDR3 is 15 amino acids. The V gene end was trimmed by 2 bases and the J gene end by 8 bases; junction bases not matched to a gene: 12. Germline CDR1 is SGHRS and CDR2 is YFSETQ. In DNA form, the CDR3 reads TGCGCCAGCAGCTTTTCGACAGGGAGTCTGGGAGGCTACACCTTC. Translating gives CASSFSTGSLGGYTF.

V and J are TRBV18 and TRBJ2-2; D unclear. The V gene's germline CDR1 is KGHSH and CDR2 LQKENI. V shed 5 bases and J shed 5 bases, with 6 bases lying between them. This CDR3 contains 12 residues. The CDR3 DNA follows: TGTGCCAGCTCATCGTATACCGGGGAGCTGTTTTTT. It encodes CASSSYTGELFF. Variable domain in full (rest from reference TRBV18 and TRBJ2-2): NAGVMQNPRHLVRRRGQEARLRCSPMKGHSHVYWYRQLPEEGLKFMVYLQKENIIDESGMPKERFSAEFPKEGPSILRIQQVVRGDSAAYFCASSSYTGELFFGEGSRLTVL.

The chain has TRBV4-2 and TRBJ2-7; tentatively, D is TRBD1 (6 bases). The CDR3 covers 15 residues. Germline V gives CDR1 LGHNA, CDR2 YNFKEQ. V was trimmed by 0 bases and J by 3 bases, leaving 12 bases between them. The CDR3 bases are TGTGCCAGCAGCCAAGATCTGGGACAACACTACGAGCAGTACTTC. Its translation: CASSQDLGQHYEQYF.

The chain links TRBV7-9 to TRBJ2-1, with 14 bases identical to TRBD2. CDR3 size: 19 residues. J gave up 0 bases and V 5 bases, and 9 bases lay outside the gene matches. From germline, CDR1 is SEHNR and CDR2 FQNEAQ (reference sequence). The CDR3 sequence: CASSGVGLAGASSYNEQFF. CDR3 nucleotide sequence: TGTGCCAGCAGCGGGGTGGGACTAGCGGGGGCCAGCTCCTACAATGAGCAGTTCTTC. Full variable domain (rest looked up from reference TRBV7-9 and TRBJ2-1): DTGVSQNPRHKITKRGQNVTFRCDPISEHNRLYWYRQTLGQGPEFLTYFQNEAQLEKSRLLSDRFSAERPKGSFSTLEIQRTEQGDSAMYLCASSGVGLAGASSYNEQFFGPGTRLTVL.

J is TRBJ1-2 and V is TRBV19, with TRBD1 identical over 7 bases. Trimming took 9 bases from V and 4 from J; bases not matched to a gene: 8. The CDR3 loop spans 13 amino acids. Germline CDR1 LNHDA, CDR2 SQIVND (reference sequence). The CDR3 reads CASWGPGGYGYTF. CDR3 in DNA: TGTGCCAGCTGGGGGCCAGGGGGCTATGGCTACACCTTC.

CDR3 in amino acids: CASSAAGTSGNEQFF. As DNA, the CDR3 is TGTGCCAGCAGCGCTGCCGGGACTAGCGGCAATGAGCAGTTCTTC. This sequence joins TRBV9 and TRBJ2-1, with 11 bases aligning to TRBD2. Germline CDR1 SGDLS, CDR2 YYNGEE. The CDR3 loop spans 15 amino acids. The V gene end was trimmed by 3 bases and the J gene end by 6 bases; junction bases not matched to a gene: 5.

The CDR3 protein is CATSRDLAVETQYF. Here the CDR3 DNA reads TGTGCCACCAGCAGAGATCTAGCAGTAGAGACCCAGTACTTC. The V call is TRBV15, the J call TRBJ2-5; perhaps TRBD2 as D (5 bases). V was pared by 0 bases and J by 4 bases, with 9 bases between. The CDR3 extends over 14 amino acids. Per the germline V gene, CDR1 is LNHNV and CDR2 is YYDKDF (reference sequence).

The chain employs TRBV9 and TRBJ1-5; TRBD1 is a possible D gene (5 bases). CDR3 length equals 14 residues. Per the germline V gene, CDR1 is SGDLS and CDR2 is YYNGEE. The V end lost 3 bases, the J end lost 3 bases, and 10 bases lay between the germline ends. The CDR3 loop reads CASSARGANQPQHF. CDR3 coding DNA: TGTGCCAGCAGCGCCCGGGGCGCCAATCAGCCCCAGCATTTT. Full variable domain (outside the CDR3, taken from reference TRBV9 and TRBJ1-5): DSGVTQTPKHLITATGQRVTLRCSPRSGDLSVYWYQQSLDQGLQFLIQYYNGEERAKGNILERFSAQQFPDLHSELNLSSLELGDSALYFCASSARGANQPQHFGDGTRLSIL.